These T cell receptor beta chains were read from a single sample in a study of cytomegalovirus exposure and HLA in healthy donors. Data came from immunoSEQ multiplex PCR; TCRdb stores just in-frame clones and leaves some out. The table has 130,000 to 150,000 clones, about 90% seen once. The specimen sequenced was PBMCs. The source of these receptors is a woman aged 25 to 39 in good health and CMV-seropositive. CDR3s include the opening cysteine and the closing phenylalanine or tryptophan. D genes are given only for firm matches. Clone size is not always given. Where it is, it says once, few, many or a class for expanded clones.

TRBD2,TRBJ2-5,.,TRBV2,TGTGCCAGCAGTCGCCTAGCGGGAGTTGGAGAGACCCAGTACTTC,CASSRLAGVGETQYF
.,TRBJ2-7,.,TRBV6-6,TGTGCCAGCAGTCGGAGCGCTCACTCCTACGAGCAGTACTTC,CASSRSAHSYEQYF
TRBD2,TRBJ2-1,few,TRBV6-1,TGTGCCAGCAGTGGGTTAGCGGGAGGGGTAGATGAGCAGTTCTTC,CASSGLAGGVDEQFF
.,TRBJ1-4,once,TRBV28,TGTGCCAGCAGCCCCCCTAGGGCACAGGTTAATGAAAAACTGTTTTTT,CASSPPRAQVNEKLFF
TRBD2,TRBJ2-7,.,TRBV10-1,TGCGCCAGCAGTACCGGGACTAGCCTTTACGAGCAGTACTTC,CASSTGTSLYEQYF
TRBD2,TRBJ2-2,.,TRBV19,TGTGCCAGTAATAAGGGACTAGCGGGTAGTAGATTGAACACCGGGGAGCTGTTTTTT,CASNKGLAGSRLNTGELFF
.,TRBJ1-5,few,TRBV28,TGTGCCAGCAGTTTTTCACAGGGTAGTCAGCCCCAGCATTTT,CASSFSQGSQPQHF
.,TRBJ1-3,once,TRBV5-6,TGTGCCAGCAGCACCTACAGTACCCCTGGAAACACCATATATTTT,CASSTYSTPGNTIYF
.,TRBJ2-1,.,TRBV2,TGTGCCAGCAGGCGTACTCTAGTTTACAATGAGCAGTTCTTC,CASRRTLVYNEQFF
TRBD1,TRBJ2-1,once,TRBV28,TGTGCCAGCAGTCCCCCCGGGGGAGGGGGACAGGGGTTCTTC,CASSPPGGGGQGFF
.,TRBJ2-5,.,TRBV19,TGTGCCAGTAGACCAACAGGGCCCCGGCGGACCCAGTACTTC,CASRPTGPRRTQYF
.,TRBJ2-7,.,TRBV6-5,TGTGCCAGCAGTAACAGGGTTCCCTACGAGCAGTACTTC,CASSNRVPYEQYF
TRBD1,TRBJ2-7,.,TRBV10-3,TGTGCCATCCGAGGGACAGGGGGCGAGCAGTACTTC,CAIRGTGGEQYF
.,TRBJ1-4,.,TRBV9,TGTGCCAGCAGCTCCGGAGATAAACTGTTTTTT,CASSSGDKLFF
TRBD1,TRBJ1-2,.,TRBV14,TGTGCCAGCGGCCTACAGGGGGCGAAGGGCTACACCTTC,CASGLQGAKGYTF
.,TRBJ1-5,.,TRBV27,TGTGCCACACAACAAATCACAGGGTTTAATCAGCCCCAGCATTTT,CATQQITGFNQPQHF
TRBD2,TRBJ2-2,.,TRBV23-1,TGCGCCAGCAGTCAATCGGAGCGGGATGGCACCGGGGAGCTGTTTTTT,CASSQSERDGTGELFF
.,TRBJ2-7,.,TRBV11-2,TGTGCCAGCAGCTTGAACAGTGACTACGAGCAGTACTTC,CASSLNSDYEQYF
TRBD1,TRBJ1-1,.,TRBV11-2,TGTGCCAGCAGCTTAACAGGGGGCGCGAGGACTGAAGCTTTCTTT,CASSLTGGARTEAFF
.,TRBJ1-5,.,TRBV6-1,TGTGCCAGCAATGAAGTTTATAGCAATCAGCCCCAGCATTTT,CASNEVYSNQPQHF
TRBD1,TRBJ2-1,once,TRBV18,TGTGCCAGCTCACCGGGACAGGGTCTAAAAAATGAGCAGTTCTTC,CASSPGQGLKNEQFF
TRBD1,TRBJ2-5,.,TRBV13,TGTGCCAGCAGCAGGGGCTGGACAGGGGTTAGGAGAGAGACCCAGTACTTC,CASSRGWTGVRRETQYF
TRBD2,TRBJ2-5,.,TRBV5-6,TGTGCCAGCAGTCGGGGGGATGTGAAGACCCAGTACTTC,CASSRGDVKTQYF
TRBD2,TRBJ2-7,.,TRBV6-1,TGTGCCAGCATTTTTAGCGGGAACTCCTACGAGCAGTACTTC,CASIFSGNSYEQYF
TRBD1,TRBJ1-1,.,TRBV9,TGTGCCAGCAGCGTAGGTTCGAACAGGGGGAACACTGAAGCTTTCTTT,CASSVGSNRGNTEAFF
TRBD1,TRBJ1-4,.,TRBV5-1,TGCGCCAGCAGCCTCCGCGAACAGGGGGCAGGTAATGAAAAACTGTTTTTT,CASSLREQGAGNEKLFF
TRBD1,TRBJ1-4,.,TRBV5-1,TGCGCCAGCAGCTCGGGGACAGCCGCTTCGGGTGAAAAACTGTTTTTT,CASSSGTAASGEKLFF
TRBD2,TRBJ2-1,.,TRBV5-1,TGCGCCAGCAGCTTGGAAGCGGGGAGCGACAATGAGCAGTTCTTC,CASSLEAGSDNEQFF
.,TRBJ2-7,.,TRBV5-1,TGCGCCAGCAGCTTGGCCCCAGGGGGGAGCGAGCAGTACTTC,CASSLAPGGSEQYF
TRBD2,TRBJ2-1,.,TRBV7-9,TGTGCCAGCAGCGAATTCCGGGGGGGGCACAATGAGCAGTTCTTC,CASSEFRGGHNEQFF
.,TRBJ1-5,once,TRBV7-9,TGTGCCAGCAGCTTGGGGGGAGGGCCCCAGCATTTT,CASSLGGGPQHF
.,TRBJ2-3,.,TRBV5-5,TGTGCCAGCAGCTTGCCAGGATGGGATACGCAGTATTTT,CASSLPGWDTQYF
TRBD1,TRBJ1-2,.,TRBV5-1,TGCGCCAGCAGCTCCCAGACAGGGAACGATGGCTACACCTTC,CASSSQTGNDGYTF
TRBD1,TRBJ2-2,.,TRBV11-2,TGTGCCAGCAGCAGACTGTCCCCGGACAGGAAGGACACCGGGGAGCTGTTTTTT,CASSRLSPDRKDTGELFF
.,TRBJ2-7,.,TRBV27,TGTGCCAGCAGTTTATCCCCCCTGGGACTTTCTAGCTACGAGCAGTACTTC,CASSLSPLGLSSYEQYF
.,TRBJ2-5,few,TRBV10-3,TGTGCCATCAGTGGACAGGAGGAGACCCAGTACTTC,CAISGQEETQYF
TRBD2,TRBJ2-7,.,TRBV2,TGTGCCAGCCGTTACGGGACTAGCGGAAGGGGGTCTTCCTACGAGCAGTACTTC,CASRYGTSGRGSSYEQYF
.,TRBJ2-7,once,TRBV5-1,TGCGCCAGCAGCTTGGCTTTACAGGGCTACGAGCAGTACTTC,CASSLALQGYEQYF
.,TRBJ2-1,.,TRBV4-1,TGCGCCAGCAGCCCTCTTAGCTCCTACAATGAGCAGTTCTTC,CASSPLSSYNEQFF
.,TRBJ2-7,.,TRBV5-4,TGTGCCAGCAGCTTGGACGGACTCTACGAGCAGTACTTC,CASSLDGLYEQYF
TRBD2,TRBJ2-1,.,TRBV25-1,TGTGCCAGTTCTAGAACTAGCGGGGGCAATGAGCAGTTCTTC,CASSRTSGGNEQFF
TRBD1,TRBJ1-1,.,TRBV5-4,TGTGCCAGCAGCTCGGGACAGCCGAACACTGAAGCTTTCTTT,CASSSGQPNTEAFF
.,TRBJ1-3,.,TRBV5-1,TGCGCCAGCAGCTTGGACAGGGCTAACACCATATATTTT,CASSLDRANTIYF
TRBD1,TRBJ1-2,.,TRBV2,TGTGCCAGCAGAGATGGACAGGTCGGGAATGGCTACACCTTC,CASRDGQVGNGYTF
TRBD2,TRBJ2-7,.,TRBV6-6,TGTGCCAGCAGTTACAAAGCGGGAGGGCCTGGGGACGAGCAGTACTTC,CASSYKAGGPGDEQYF
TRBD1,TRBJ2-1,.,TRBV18,TGTGCCAGCTCCTCGTACCGGGACAGGCTATACAATGAGCAGTTCTTC,CASSSYRDRLYNEQFF
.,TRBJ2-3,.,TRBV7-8,TGTGCCAGCAGCGCTAGAGGATCGGCGGCTAGCACAGATACGCAGTATTTT,CASSARGSAASTDTQYF
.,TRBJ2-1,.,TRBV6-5,TGTGCCAGCAGCACTACACTACTTAATGAGCAGTTCTTC,CASSTTLLNEQFF
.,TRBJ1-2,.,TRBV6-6,TGTGCCAGCAGTTACCCACAGGGTGGCGGCTACACCTTC,CASSYPQGGGYTF